These 5 T cell receptor beta chains were all obtained from the same sample, sequenced in a study of blood T cell repertoires in COVID-19 (TCRdb year 2020). Libraries were made using the immunoSEQ multiplex PCR assay. As stored in TCRdb, this immuneACCESS dataset retains in-frame rearrangements with V and J assigned. A fraction of the clones does not appear; measured against another copy, unresolved V genes explain less than half of the discrepancy, and the remainder lacks a known reason. This sample gives 150,000 to 180,000 clones in total; 70% to 85% of them show up just once. About 0.63% of the sample is taken by the ten largest. Sequencing used peripheral blood. The receptors stem from a man between 60 and 75 years old with COVID-19, enrolled during active disease.

The V gene is TRBV28, the J gene TRBJ1-1; the match to TRBD1 covers 9 bases. Looked up from germline, CDR1 is MDHEN and CDR2 is SYDVKM. The CDR3 extends over 16 amino acids. V was pared by 2 bases and J by 0 bases, with 4 bases of the junction left unmatched. The CDR3 DNA reads as TGTGCCAGCAGTTTAGGACAGGGGAGGGTGAACACTGAAGCTTTCTTT. It specifies CASSLGQGRVNTEAFF. Looking up the rest from reference TRBV28 and TRBJ1-1 gives the full variable domain: DVKVTQSSRYLVKRTGEKVFLECVQDMDHENMFWYRQDPGLGLRLIYFSYDVKMKEKGDIPEGYSVSREKKERFSLILESASTNQTSMYLCASSLGQGRVNTEAFFGQGTRLTVV.

The chain links TRBV19 to TRBJ2-3; 12 bases match TRBD2. CDR3 length: 14 residues. The germline gives CDR1 LNHDA, CDR2 SQIVND (reference sequence). V was pared by 9 bases and J by 4 bases, with 5 bases of the junction left unmatched. CDR3 sequence: CASRLAGESDTQYF. CDR3 bases: TGTGCCAGCCGACTAGCGGGAGAATCAGATACGCAGTATTTT. Combining the CDR3 with reference TRBV19 and TRBJ2-3 gives the whole variable domain DGGITQSPKYLFRKEGQNVTLSCEQNLNHDAMYWYRQDPGQGLRLIYYSQIVNDFQKGDIAEGYSVSREKKESFPLTVTSAQKNPTAFYLCASRLAGESDTQYFGPGTRLTVL.

This chain links TRBV6-1 with TRBJ1-1, with 7 positions matching TRBD1. Looked up from germline, CDR1 is MNHNS and CDR2 is SASEGT. The CDR3 is 11 amino acids. Unmatched junction bases numbered 0, after V lost 5 bases and J lost 6 bases. This CDR3 reads CASSQGAEAFF. The CDR3 DNA reads as TGTGCCAGCAGTCAGGGGGCTGAAGCTTTCTTT.

The chain combines TRBV6-2 or TRBV6-3 with TRBJ1-1, with D uncertain. The CDR3 runs to 15 residues. The V gene's germline CDR1 is MNHEY and CDR2 SVGEGT. Trimming stripped 6 bases from V and 1 base from J, with 15 bases between. CDR3 DNA sequence: TGTGCCAGCAGCCCCTGGGAGGGTCGGAACACTGAAGCTTTCTTT. This sequence encodes CASSPWEGRNTEAFF.

This clone was counted once. The chain recombines TRBV7-2 with TRBJ1-2, with D perhaps matching TRBD1 (5 bases). The ends were cut back, 2 bases at V and 4 bases at J, with 14 bases in the middle. Germline V CDR1 and CDR2: SGHTA, FQGNSA. The CDR3 length is 15 residues. The CDR3 protein is CASSLTSEGPYGYTF. The CDR3 nucleotides are TGTGCCAGCAGCTTAACTTCGGAGGGGCCCTATGGCTACACCTTC.